The entry below describes one TCR beta chain. What it binds is not known. The CDR3 is made up of 15 amino acids. Germline CDR1 LNHNV, CDR2 YYDKDF (reference sequence). J lost 6 bases, V lost 4 bases, and 5 bases had no gene match. This entry belongs to a study of OX40 agonist ivuxolimab in advanced cancers. Whole-study results and caveats: Some patients who did not respond also had low normalized T-cell clonal expansion.

Using immunoSEQ multiplex PCR, the repertoire was profiled, and TCRdb retains in-frame clones only, with some absent. The repertoire holds 70,000 or so clones, with 90% as singletons. The sequencing here drew on CD4+ or CD8+ T cells sorted from blood, taken in a trial of the OX40 agonist ivuxolimab. The receptor's source is an adult with an advanced solid tumor such as melanoma, head and neck, liver or kidney cancer. The V gene is TRBV15, the J gene TRBJ2-2; 10 bases are a match to TRBD1. The CDR3 protein is CATSKGTGEAGELFF. CDR3 DNA sequence: TGTGCCACCAGCAAAGGGACAGGGGAGGCCGGGGAGCTGTTTTTT.